The entry below gives a single T cell receptor beta chain sequence along with its context. Its antigen is not known. This sample is part of a study of cytomegalovirus exposure and HLA in healthy donors. This CDR3 comprises 15 residues. The germline V gene encodes CDR1 MNHEY and CDR2 SVGAGI. Study-level points and caveats: In an earlier analysis, productive rearrangement rates for most beta V segments clustered near 87% or 30%.

PCR amplification relied on 60 Vbeta primers (plus 13 Jbeta primers). Assay: immunoSEQ multiplex PCR; the TCRdb copy retains only in-frame clones and omits some. The table lists 90,000 to 150,000 clones, around 68% of them singletons. The source is a woman between 45 and 60 years old in good health and CMV-seropositive. Sequenced sample: PBMCs. The V call is TRBV6-5, the J call TRBJ2-5; TRBD1 agrees at 7 bases. The DNA end lines up better with TRBJ2-7; the J call may be wrong. The CDR3 loop reads CASRRGTENSYEQYF. CDR3 nucleotide sequence: TGTGCCAGCCGGAGAGGGACAGAGAACTCCTACGAGCAGTACTTC.